This T cell receptor (beta chain) stems from a study of beta chain features in type 1 diabetes. Points from the study as a whole: In cDNA sequencing, cells with high TCR expression could be over-represented. There was a moderate but significant shortening of TCRB CDR3s in all four CD4+ subsets of Type 1 diabetes patients.

The authors reverse transcribed all of the isolated RNA, so sequencing captured expressed TCRB transcripts. Some clones are missing from TCRdb's copy, which holds only in-frame ones; the method was immunoSEQ multiplex PCR. The sample contains about 660,000 clones, about 14% of which appear only once. This CDR3 is 11 amino acids long. Germline assignment: CDR1 LNHDA and CDR2 SQIVND (reference sequence). Trimming shortened V by 10 bases and J by 5 bases, and 11 bases separated the two germline ends. This clone was seen a few times. Antigen unknown. The sample was naive CD4+ T cells from blood. This receptor was identified in a man aged 18 to 29 with type 1 diabetes. This sequence joins TRBV19 and TRBJ1-1; D gene uncertain. The CDR3 DNA reads TGTGCCACGAGTGGGTGGACTGAAGCTTTCTTT. Encoded protein: CATSGWTEAFF. Together with reference TRBV19 and TRBJ1-1, the CDR3 gives the full variable domain: DGGITQSPKYLFRKEGQNVTLSCEQNLNHDAMYWYRQDPGQGLRLIYYSQIVNDFQKGDIAEGYSVSREKKESFPLTVTSAQKNPTAFYLCATSGWTEAFFGQGTRLTVV.